What follows are 5 T cell receptor beta chains derived from one specimen sequenced in a study of shared clonotypes between healthy human individuals. Clones were read by immunoSEQ multiplex PCR, and TCRdb kept only the in-frame ones, dropping some. Of millions of clones listed, approximately 93% are singletons. Sequencing was carried out using naive CD4+ T cells from PBMCs. Sample subset: CD45RA+ positively selected. These TCRs come from a man between 18 and 29 years old in good health. Some clones in this sample may be carry-over from other donors' samples.

The rearrangement joins TRBV18 to TRBJ1-1; 7 positions agree with TRBD1. Germline V gives CDR1 KGHSH, CDR2 LQKENI. This CDR3 contains 14 residues. The ends lost 4 bases at V and 6 bases at J; junction bases unmatched: 8. DNA of the CDR3: TGTGCCAGCTCACAGAACGACAGGGAGGCTGAAGCTTTCTTT. Amino acids: CASSQNDREAEAFF.

The chain carries TRBV27 and TRBJ1-1; 8 bases are shared with TRBD1. Germline assignment: CDR1 MNHEY and CDR2 SMNVEV (reference sequence). CDR3 size: 16 residues. V dropped 3 bases and J dropped 8; count of bases not matched to a gene: 14. For the CDR3, the DNA is TGTGCCAGCAGTTTGATTTATCCCAGGGGGCGGCTCGAAGCTTTCTTT. Translated: CASSLIYPRGRLEAFF.

The genes are TRBV18 and TRBJ1-4; possible D gene TRBD1, 6 bases. Germline V gives CDR1 KGHSH, CDR2 LQKENI. This CDR3 has 16 residues. V was trimmed by 5 bases and J by 0 bases, leaving 13 bases between them. The CDR3 reads CASSWGQTSTNEKLFF. CDR3 nucleotide sequence: TGTGCCAGCTCATGGGGGCAGACTTCAACTAATGAAAAACTGTTTTTT.

The chain combines TRBV7-3 with TRBJ2-3, with D possibly TRBD2 on 7 matching bases. The CDR3 spans 16 residues. Deletions cut 2 bases from V and 4 bases from J, with 16 bases between. Germline values: CDR1 SGHTA, CDR2 FQGTGA. Here the CDR3 DNA reads TGTGCCAGCAGCTTAGCGGGGGCGGTATTCGCAGATACGCAGTATTTT. Residues: CASSLAGAVFADTQYF.

This chain links TRBV10-1 with TRBJ1-5; 8 bases are shared with TRBD1. Unmatched junction bases numbered 12, after V lost 11 bases and J lost 3 bases. Germline loops: CDR1 WNHNN, CDR2 SYGVQD (reference sequence). The length of the CDR3 is 15 residues. The CDR3 region has the DNA TGCGCCCCCTCAGGGGGCATGGGGGACAATCAGCCCCAGCATTTT. Translated, it gives CAPSGGMGDNQPQHF.